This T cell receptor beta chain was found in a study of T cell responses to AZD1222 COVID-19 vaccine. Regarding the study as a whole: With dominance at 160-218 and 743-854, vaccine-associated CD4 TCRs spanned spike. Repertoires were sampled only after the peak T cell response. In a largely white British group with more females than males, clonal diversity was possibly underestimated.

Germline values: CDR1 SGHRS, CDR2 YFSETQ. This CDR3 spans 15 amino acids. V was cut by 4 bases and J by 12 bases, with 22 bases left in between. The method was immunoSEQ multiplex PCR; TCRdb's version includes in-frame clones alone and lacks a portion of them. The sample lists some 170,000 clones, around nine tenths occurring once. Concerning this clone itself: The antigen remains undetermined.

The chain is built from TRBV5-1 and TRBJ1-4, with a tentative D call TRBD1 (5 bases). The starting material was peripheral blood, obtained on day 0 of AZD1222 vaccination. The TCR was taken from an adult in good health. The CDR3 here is CASSGTGLSLGELFF. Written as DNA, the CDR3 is TGCGCCAGCAGCGGTACGGGACTCTCACTGGGGGAACTGTTTTTT. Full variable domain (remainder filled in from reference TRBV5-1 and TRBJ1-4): KAGVTQTPRYLIKTRGQQVTLSCSPISGHRSVSWYQQTPGQGLQFLFEYFSETQRNKGNFPGRFSGRQFSNSRSEMNVSTLELGDSALYLCASSGTGLSLGELFFGSGTQLSVL.